Listed below are T cell receptor beta chains from one sample, sequenced in a study of OX40 agonist ivuxolimab in advanced cancers. Sequencing was performed with immunoSEQ multiplex PCR; in TCRdb, only in-frame clones are kept and a portion is missing. Among about 83,000 clones, about 93% were seen once, and the ten largest hold around 0.44%. Material: CD4+ or CD8+ T cells sorted from blood, obtained in a trial of the OX40 agonist ivuxolimab. The receptors were sampled from an adult with an advanced solid tumor such as melanoma, head and neck, liver or kidney cancer. CDR3s include the opening cysteine and the closing phenylalanine or tryptophan. Each record gives: D gene, clone size, J gene, V gene, CDR3 protein, CDR3 DNA. D genes are given only for firm matches. Where a row states a size, it is once, few, many or the class of an expanded clone; other rows omit it.

d_gene: TRBD2; abundance: .; j_gene: TRBJ2-3; v_gene: TRBV25-1; CDR3aa: CASSETGTRTDTQYF; CDR3nt: TGTGCCAGCAGTGAGACCGGGACTAGAACAGATACGCAGTATTTT
d_gene: .; abundance: .; j_gene: TRBJ2-2; v_gene: TRBV7-9; CDR3aa: CASSSTSNTGELFF; CDR3nt: TGTGCCAGCAGCTCTACATCGAACACCGGGGAGCTGTTTTTT
d_gene: TRBD1; abundance: .; j_gene: TRBJ1-5; v_gene: TRBV2; CDR3aa: CASREDRGGNQPQHF; CDR3nt: TGTGCCAGCAGAGAGGACAGGGGTGGCAATCAGCCCCAGCATTTT
d_gene: .; abundance: .; j_gene: TRBJ2-7; v_gene: TRBV7-8; CDR3aa: CASRPRDTSREQYF; CDR3nt: TGTGCCAGCAGACCTCGGGACACCTCACGGGAGCAGTACTTC
d_gene: .; abundance: .; j_gene: TRBJ2-3; v_gene: TRBV7-9; CDR3aa: CASSLGVSTKRLSTDTQYF; CDR3nt: TGTGCCAGCAGCTTAGGGGTGTCAACTAAGCGGTTAAGCACAGATACGCAGTATTTT
d_gene: TRBD2; abundance: .; j_gene: TRBJ2-5; v_gene: TRBV19; CDR3aa: CASSSGGQETQYF; CDR3nt: TGTGCCAGTAGTTCGGGGGGCCAAGAGACCCAGTACTTC
d_gene: .; abundance: once; j_gene: TRBJ2-2; v_gene: TRBV11-3; CDR3aa: CASSVDSTGELFF; CDR3nt: TGTGCCAGCAGCGTGGACAGCACCGGGGAGCTGTTTTTT
d_gene: .; abundance: .; j_gene: TRBJ2-2; v_gene: TRBV15; CDR3aa: CATSRDPPGTGELFF; CDR3nt: TGTGCCACCAGCAGAGACCCCCCCGGGACCGGGGAGCTGTTTTTT
d_gene: TRBD1; abundance: .; j_gene: TRBJ1-3; v_gene: TRBV5-5; CDR3aa: CASSLGQGMGLGSGNTIYF; CDR3nt: TGTGCCAGCAGCCTGGGACAGGGTATGGGACTGGGGTCTGGAAACACCATATATTTT
d_gene: .; abundance: once; j_gene: TRBJ2-7; v_gene: TRBV18; CDR3aa: CASSLNRDHYEQYF; CDR3nt: TGTGCCAGCTCACTGAACAGGGACCACTACGAGCAGTACTTC
d_gene: TRBD1; abundance: .; j_gene: TRBJ1-1; v_gene: TRBV5-1; CDR3aa: CASSSQGARGTEAFF; CDR3nt: TGCGCCAGCAGCAGCCAGGGGGCGAGGGGCACTGAAGCTTTCTTT
d_gene: TRBD1; abundance: .; j_gene: TRBJ2-7; v_gene: TRBV6-5; CDR3aa: CASKGTAVYEQYF; CDR3nt: TGTGCCAGCAAGGGGACAGCGGTCTACGAGCAGTACTTC
d_gene: TRBD1; abundance: .; j_gene: TRBJ1-1; v_gene: TRBV11-3; CDR3aa: CASSSQGAKRNTEAFF; CDR3nt: TGTGCCAGCAGCTCACAGGGGGCGAAACGGAACACTGAAGCTTTCTTT
d_gene: TRBD1; abundance: .; j_gene: TRBJ1-1; v_gene: TRBV29-1; CDR3aa: CSVRRDRGMNTEAFF; CDR3nt: TGCAGCGTAAGACGGGACAGGGGGATGAACACTGAAGCTTTCTTT
d_gene: .; abundance: .; j_gene: TRBJ2-7; v_gene: TRBV18; CDR3aa: CASSPPQGTGQYF; CDR3nt: TGTGCCAGCTCACCCCCTCAGGGTACGGGGCAGTACTTC
d_gene: TRBD2; abundance: .; j_gene: TRBJ2-7; v_gene: TRBV5-1; CDR3aa: CASSLVAGGYEQYF; CDR3nt: TGCGCCAGCAGCTTGGTAGCGGGAGGGTACGAGCAGTACTTC
d_gene: TRBD2; abundance: .; j_gene: TRBJ2-7; v_gene: TRBV25-1; CDR3aa: CASSEYRLAGSGGEQYF; CDR3nt: TGTGCCAGCAGTGAATATCGGCTAGCGGGAAGCGGGGGGGAGCAGTACTTC
d_gene: TRBD2; abundance: .; j_gene: TRBJ2-7; v_gene: TRBV27; CDR3aa: CAIRASGTYEQYF; CDR3nt: TGTGCCATCAGGGCTAGCGGGACCTACGAGCAGTACTTC
d_gene: TRBD2; abundance: .; j_gene: TRBJ2-1; v_gene: TRBV4-1; CDR3aa: CASSQEGGTSGPHEQFF; CDR3nt: TGCGCCAGCAGCCAAGAAGGAGGGACTAGCGGACCGCATGAGCAGTTCTTC
d_gene: .; abundance: .; j_gene: TRBJ1-1; v_gene: TRBV10-2; CDR3aa: CASSERGLNTEAFF; CDR3nt: TGCGCCAGCAGTGAAAGGGGCTTGAACACTGAAGCTTTCTTT
d_gene: .; abundance: few; j_gene: TRBJ1-1; v_gene: TRBV28; CDR3aa: CASSLLGAEAFF; CDR3nt: TGTGCCAGCAGTTTATTGGGGGCTGAAGCTTTCTTT
d_gene: TRBD1; abundance: .; j_gene: TRBJ2-1; v_gene: TRBV5-1; CDR3aa: CASLGQGGMFF; CDR3nt: TGCGCCAGCCTAGGACAGGGTGGGATGTTCTTC
d_gene: TRBD2; abundance: .; j_gene: TRBJ2-3; v_gene: TRBV9; CDR3aa: CASSVLGEGDTQYF; CDR3nt: TGTGCCAGCAGCGTCCTTGGGGAGGGAGATACGCAGTATTTT
d_gene: .; abundance: .; j_gene: TRBJ1-1; v_gene: TRBV28; CDR3aa: CASSPLAGTTEAFF; CDR3nt: TGTGCCAGCAGTCCCCTAGCCGGGACCACTGAAGCTTTCTTT
d_gene: .; abundance: .; j_gene: TRBJ1-2; v_gene: TRBV29-1; CDR3aa: CSGGGADYGYTF; CDR3nt: TGCAGCGGGGGTGGGGCAGACTATGGCTACACCTTC
d_gene: TRBD2; abundance: .; j_gene: TRBJ2-1; v_gene: TRBV19; CDR3aa: CASTMSRLAGGREQFF; CDR3nt: TGTGCCAGTACGATGTCACGACTAGCGGGAGGGCGTGAGCAGTTCTTC
d_gene: .; abundance: .; j_gene: TRBJ2-4; v_gene: TRBV7-2; CDR3aa: CASSLSGTGIAKNIQYF; CDR3nt: TGTGCCAGCAGCTTAAGTGGGACGGGTATAGCCAAAAACATTCAGTACTTC
d_gene: .; abundance: .; j_gene: TRBJ1-2; v_gene: TRBV28; CDR3aa: CASWGMGLQGRVNYGYTF; CDR3nt: TGTGCCAGTTGGGGTATGGGTCTTCAAGGACGGGTTAACTATGGCTACACCTTC
d_gene: TRBD2; abundance: .; j_gene: TRBJ2-7; v_gene: TRBV10-3; CDR3aa: CAISLRPGTSGNEQYF; CDR3nt: TGTGCCATCAGTTTGAGACCAGGGACTAGCGGGAACGAGCAGTACTTC
d_gene: .; abundance: .; j_gene: TRBJ2-2; v_gene: TRBV7-2; CDR3aa: CASSLVGSLGTGELFF; CDR3nt: TGTGCCAGCAGCTTAGTAGGGTCTTTAGGCACCGGGGAGCTGTTTTTT
d_gene: .; abundance: .; j_gene: TRBJ1-1; v_gene: TRBV6-5; CDR3aa: CASRRDEGEAFF; CDR3nt: TGTGCCAGCCGCCGGGACGAGGGGGAAGCTTTCTTT
d_gene: TRBD1; abundance: .; j_gene: TRBJ2-7; v_gene: TRBV7-2; CDR3aa: CASSPGDSPYEQYF; CDR3nt: TGTGCCAGCAGCCCCGGGGACAGTCCCTACGAGCAGTACTTC
d_gene: TRBD1; abundance: .; j_gene: TRBJ1-2; v_gene: TRBV13; CDR3aa: CASSPWTGKGLGGYTF; CDR3nt: TGTGCCAGCAGCCCCTGGACAGGGAAGGGGCTGGGAGGCTACACCTTC
d_gene: TRBD1; abundance: .; j_gene: TRBJ2-7; v_gene: TRBV25-1; CDR3aa: CASSELQDRGNEQYF; CDR3nt: TGTGCCAGCAGTGAACTTCAGGACAGGGGAAACGAGCAGTACTTC
d_gene: TRBD2; abundance: .; j_gene: TRBJ2-5; v_gene: TRBV7-3; CDR3aa: CASSLKAGEGQETQYF; CDR3nt: TGTGCCAGCAGCTTAAAAGCGGGGGAGGGCCAAGAGACCCAGTACTTC
d_gene: .; abundance: .; j_gene: TRBJ2-7; v_gene: TRBV29-1; CDR3aa: CSVESDGGSEQYF; CDR3nt: TGCAGCGTTGAATCCGACGGAGGCAGCGAGCAGTACTTC
d_gene: .; abundance: .; j_gene: TRBJ2-6; v_gene: TRBV19; CDR3aa: CASSRRVASTGANVLTF; CDR3nt: TGTGCCAGTAGTAGGAGAGTCGCCAGCACTGGGGCCAACGTCCTGACTTTC